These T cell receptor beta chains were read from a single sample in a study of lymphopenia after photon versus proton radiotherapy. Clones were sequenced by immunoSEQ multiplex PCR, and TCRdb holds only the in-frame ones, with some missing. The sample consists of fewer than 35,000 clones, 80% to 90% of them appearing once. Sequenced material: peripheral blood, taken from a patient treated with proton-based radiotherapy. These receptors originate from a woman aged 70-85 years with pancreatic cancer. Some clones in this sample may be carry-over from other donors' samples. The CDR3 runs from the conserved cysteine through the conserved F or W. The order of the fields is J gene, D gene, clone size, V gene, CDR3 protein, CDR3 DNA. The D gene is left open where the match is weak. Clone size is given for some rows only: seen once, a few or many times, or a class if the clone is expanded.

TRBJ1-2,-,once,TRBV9,CARTPRSDRASRYPF,TGTGCCCGCACCCCCCGGTCGGACCGAGCCTCTCGCTACCCCTTC
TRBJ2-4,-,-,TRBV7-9,CASSLGGNNIQYF,TGTGCCAGCAGCTTAGGAGGGAATAACATTCAGTACTTC
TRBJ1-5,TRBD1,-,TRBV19,CASSPRRDSGNQPQHF,TGTGCCAGTAGTCCGCGCCGGGACAGTGGCAATCAGCCCCAGCATTTT
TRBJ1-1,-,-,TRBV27,CASSFSSNTEAFF,TGTGCCAGCAGTTTTTCCTCCAACACTGAAGCTTTCTTT
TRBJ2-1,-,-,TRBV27,CASSFWGRVDEQFF,TGTGCCAGCAGTTTTTGGGGGAGAGTGGATGAGCAGTTCTTC
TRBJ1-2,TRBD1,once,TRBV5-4,CASSPQETGSRYTF,TGTGCCAGCAGCCCGCAGGAGACAGGGTCACGCTACACCTTC
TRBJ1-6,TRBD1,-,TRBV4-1,CASSPPQGSSPLHF,TGCGCCAGCAGCCCTCCACAGGGGAGTTCACCCCTCCACTTT
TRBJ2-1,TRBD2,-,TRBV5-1,CASSHLSSGGYNEQFF,TGCGCCAGCAGCCACCTTTCTAGCGGGGGCTACAATGAGCAGTTCTTC
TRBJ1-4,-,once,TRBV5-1,CASSLGTNEKLFF,TGCGCCAGCAGCTTGGGTACCAATGAAAAACTGTTTTTT
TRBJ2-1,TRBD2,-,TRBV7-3,CASSLSGGYNEQFF,TGTGCCAGCAGCTTAAGCGGGGGATACAATGAGCAGTTCTTC
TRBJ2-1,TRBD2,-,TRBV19,CASTPQLPGLAGGMNEQFF,TGTGCCAGTACCCCGCAGCTACCGGGACTAGCGGGAGGGATGAATGAGCAGTTCTTC
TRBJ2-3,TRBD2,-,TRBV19,CASTQSSGGPTDTQYF,TGTGCCAGTACCCAGTCGTCGGGAGGTCCCACAGATACGCAGTATTTT
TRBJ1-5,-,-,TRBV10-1,CASSESGSNQPQHF,TGCGCCAGCAGTGAATCTGGTAGCAATCAGCCCCAGCATTTT
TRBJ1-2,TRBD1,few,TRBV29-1,CSVQGAFYGYTF,TGCAGCGTCCAGGGGGCATTCTATGGCTACACCTTC
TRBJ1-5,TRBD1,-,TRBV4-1,CASSLGQGDQPQHF,TGCGCCAGCAGCTTAGGACAGGGCGATCAGCCCCAGCATTTT
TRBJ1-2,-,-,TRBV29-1,CSVGPQGYGYTF,TGCAGCGTTGGACCTCAGGGGTATGGCTACACCTTC
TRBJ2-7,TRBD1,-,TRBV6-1,CASRGDRGQRNEQYF,TGTGCCAGCAGAGGGGACAGGGGGCAAAGGAACGAGCAGTACTTC
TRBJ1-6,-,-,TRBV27,CASSLYNSPLHF,TGTGCCAGCAGTCTCTATAATTCACCCCTCCACTTT
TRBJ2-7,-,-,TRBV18,CASSPAGAGYEQYF,TGTGCCAGCTCACCCGCAGGGGCTGGCTACGAGCAGTACTTC
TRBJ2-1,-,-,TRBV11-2,CASSLGGMVSNEQFF,TGTGCCAGCAGCTTGGGCGGGATGGTCTCAAATGAGCAGTTCTTC
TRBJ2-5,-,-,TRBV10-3,CAISEGLRGSTETQYF,TGTGCCATCAGTGAGGGTTTGCGGGGCTCAACAGAGACCCAGTACTTC
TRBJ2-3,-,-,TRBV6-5,CASSYSRYTDTQYF,TGTGCCAGCAGTTACTCGCGTTACACAGATACGCAGTATTTT
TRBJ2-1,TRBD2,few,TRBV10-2,CASSAGGYNEQFF,TGCGCCAGCAGTGCGGGGGGCTACAATGAGCAGTTCTTC
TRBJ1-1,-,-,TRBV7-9,CASSRGATEGAEAFF,TGTGCCAGCAGCCGGGGAGCCACCGAGGGCGCTGAAGCTTTCTTT
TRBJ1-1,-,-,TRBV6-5,CASRTPEGGDTEAFF,TGTGCCAGCAGAACCCCGGAAGGGGGGGACACTGAAGCTTTCTTT
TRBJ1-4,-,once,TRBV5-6,CASSLTDRTEKLFF,TGTGCCAGCAGCTTGACTGATCGTACTGAAAAACTGTTTTTT
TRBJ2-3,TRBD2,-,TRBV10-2,CASSELRGSGSDTQYF,TGCGCCAGCAGTGAGTTGCGCGGGAGTGGATCAGATACGCAGTATTTT
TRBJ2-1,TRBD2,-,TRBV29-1,CSVETSGVGNEQFF,TGCAGCGTCGAGACTAGCGGGGTAGGCAATGAGCAGTTCTTC
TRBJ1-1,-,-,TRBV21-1,CASSTGITEAFF,TGTGCCAGCAGTACAGGGATCACTGAAGCTTTCTTT
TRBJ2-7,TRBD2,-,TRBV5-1,CASSLQAGGPYEQYF,TGCGCCAGCAGCTTGCAGGCGGGGGGTCCCTACGAGCAGTACTTC
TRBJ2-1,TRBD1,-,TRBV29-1,CSAPRGTGTFF,TGCAGCGCCCCTCGTGGGACAGGGACGTTCTTC
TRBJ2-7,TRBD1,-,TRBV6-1,CASSEYRGPYEQYF,TGTGCCAGCAGTGAATACAGGGGCCCCTACGAGCAGTACTTC
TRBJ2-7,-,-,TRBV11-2,CASSLPGEHYEQYF,TGTGCCAGCAGCTTACCAGGGGAGCACTACGAGCAGTACTTC
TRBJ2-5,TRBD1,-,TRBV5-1,CAGRQGAIDDIETQYF,TGCGCCGGTCGACAGGGAGCAATCGACGATATAGAGACCCAGTACTTC
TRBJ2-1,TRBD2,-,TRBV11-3,CASSLGAGGPNNEQFF,TGTGCCAGCAGCTTAGGGGCGGGAGGGCCTAACAATGAGCAGTTCTTC
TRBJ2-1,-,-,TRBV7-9,CASSSRVTGTKVEQFF,TGTGCCAGCAGTTCGAGGGTCACCGGGACAAAGGTTGAGCAGTTCTTC
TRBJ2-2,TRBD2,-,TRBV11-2,CASSRWTSGPNTGELFF,TGTGCCAGCAGCCGATGGACTAGCGGGCCGAACACCGGGGAGCTGTTTTTT
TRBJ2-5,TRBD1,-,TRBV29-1,CSVGPGQWSQETQYF,TGCAGCGTTGGTCCGGGACAGTGGTCTCAAGAGACCCAGTACTTC
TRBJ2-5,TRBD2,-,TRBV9,CASSPGTSGMIQETQYF,TGTGCCAGCAGCCCTGGGACTAGCGGGATGATCCAAGAGACCCAGTACTTC
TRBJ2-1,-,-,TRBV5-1,CASSLLSGGYNEQFF,TGCGCCAGCAGCTTGTTGTCAGGGGGGTACAATGAGCAGTTCTTC
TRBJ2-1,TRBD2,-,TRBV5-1,CASSSTSASYNEQFF,TGCGCCAGCAGCTCGACTAGCGCTTCGTACAATGAGCAGTTCTTC